This paragraph reports one T cell receptor (beta chain). This record belongs to a study of beta chain features in type 1 diabetes. Expressed TCRB transcripts were sequenced, since all the RNA that had been isolated was reverse transcribed. The assay was immunoSEQ multiplex PCR, and TCRdb's table has in-frame clones only and misses some. The data contain roughly 400,000 clones, approximately 15% of them seen just once; the ten biggest clones take up roughly 0.038%. The CDR3 loop spans 12 amino acids. The germline CDR1 and CDR2 sequences are SGDLS and YYNGEE. V was cut by 1 base and J by 9 bases, with 8 bases left in between.

This TCR derives from a man aged 25 to 40 in good health. Source material: naive CD4+ T cells from blood. This rearrangement joins TRBV9 to TRBJ2-1; no clear D gene. CDR3 residues: CASSVPTGEQFF. The CDR3 coding sequence is TGTGCCAGCAGCGTACCGACCGGTGAGCAGTTCTTC. The full variable domain, with the rest looked up from reference TRBV9 and TRBJ2-1, is DSGVTQTPKHLITATGQRVTLRCSPRSGDLSVYWYQQSLDQGLQFLIQYYNGEERAKGNILERFSAQQFPDLHSELNLSSLELGDSALYFCASSVPTGEQFFGPGTRLTVL.